Each of the 21 T cell receptor beta chains below was sequenced from the same sample in a study of technical replicates of blood from several donors. Some clones are missing from TCRdb's copy, which holds only in-frame ones; the method was immunoSEQ multiplex PCR. Altogether roughly 80,000 clones are present, over 75% being singletons, with the ten largest covering 0.25%. The source material was T cells isolated from PBMCs. These receptors all come from a human donor in good health.

The genes are TRBV7-8 and TRBJ2-7; D is undetermined. V lost 3 bases, J lost 2 bases, and 11 bases lay in between. Germline CDR1 SGHVS, CDR2 FQNEAQ. The CDR3 consists of 14 residues. CDR3 sequence (DNA): TGTGCCAGCAGCTTCAGGTTTAGTCCCTACGAGCAGTACTTC. Translating gives CASSFRFSPYEQYF.

The V gene is TRBV9, the J gene TRBJ2-7; tentative D call: TRBD1 (5 bases). Germline V gene lookup returns CDR1 SGDLS and CDR2 YYNGEE. The CDR3 length is 15 residues. The ends were cut back, 4 bases at V and 4 bases at J, with 18 bases in the middle. CDR3 region: CASSPTQSGYYEQYF. The CDR3 DNA follows: TGTGCCAGCAGCCCGACACAATCAGGGTATTACGAGCAGTACTTC. The full variable domain, in which reference TRBV9 and TRBJ2-7 provide the parts outside the CDR3, is DSGVTQTPKHLITATGQRVTLRCSPRSGDLSVYWYQQSLDQGLQFLIQYYNGEERAKGNILERFSAQQFPDLHSELNLSSLELGDSALYFCASSPTQSGYYEQYFGPGTRLTVT.

J is TRBJ2-1 and V is TRBV19; D is possibly TRBD2 (6 bases). V was cut by 3 bases and J by 6 bases, with 27 bases left in between. The CDR3 spans 19 residues. The germline gives CDR1 LNHDA, CDR2 SQIVND (reference sequence). CDR3 protein: CASSMFGGLLASLPNEQFF. The CDR3 DNA sequence: TGTGCCAGTAGTATGTTCGGGGGTCTCCTAGCGAGCCTCCCCAATGAGCAGTTCTTC.

The V gene is TRBV7-9, the J gene TRBJ2-5; 9 bases align to TRBD1. The length of the CDR3 is 14 residues. Germline assignment: CDR1 SEHNR and CDR2 FQNEAQ (reference sequence). The J segment lost 5 bases and the V segment lost 5 bases, leaving 6 bases of the junction unmatched. The CDR3 reads CASSRGQGGETQYF. CDR3 sequence (DNA): TGTGCCAGCAGCCGGGGACAGGGTGGGGAGACCCAGTACTTC.

The chain links TRBV4-1 to TRBJ1-1; weak D call: TRBD1 (6 bases). The length of the CDR3 is 13 residues. With 6 bases removed from V and 4 bases from J, the gap between germline ends came to 12 bases. Per the germline V gene, CDR1 is MGHRA and CDR2 is YSYEKL. CDR3 bases: TGCGCCAGCAGGTCTAGGGGGGGCACTGAAGCTTTCTTT. This codes for CASRSRGGTEAFF.

The V gene is TRBV6-1, the J gene TRBJ2-3; weak D call: TRBD2 (6 bases). The CDR3 runs to 15 residues. Trimming took off 1 base at V and 3 bases at J, with 11 bases between the two ends. CDR1 is MNHNS, CDR2 SASEGT, per germline. The CDR3 DNA reads as TGTGCCAGCAGTGAAGACTCGGGAGATACAGATACGCAGTATTTT. Translated: CASSEDSGDTDTQYF.

The V call is TRBV5-6, the J call TRBJ2-7; 12 bases are a match to TRBD2. This CDR3 contains 15 residues. The germline V gene encodes CDR1 SGHDT and CDR2 YYEEEE. The V gene end was trimmed by 4 bases and the J gene end by 2 bases; junction bases not matched to a gene: 4. CDR3 nucleotides: TGTGCCAGCAGCGTTGGACTAGCGGGACCCTACGAGCAGTACTTC. Translation gives CASSVGLAGPYEQYF.

V is TRBV4-2 and J is TRBJ2-3, with 8 positions matching TRBD2. This CDR3 region has 14 residues. Germline values: CDR1 LGHNA, CDR2 YNFKEQ. V gave up 4 bases and J gave up 3 bases; unmatched junction bases: 3. The CDR3 here is CASSLSGITDTQYF. DNA for the CDR3: TGTGCCAGCAGCCTTAGCGGGATTACAGATACGCAGTATTTT.

The chain couples TRBV5-1 to TRBJ2-7; 7 bases are shared with TRBD1. The length of the CDR3 is 16 residues. Looked up from germline, CDR1 is SGHRS and CDR2 is YFSETQ. V lost 4 bases, J lost 2 bases, and 12 bases stayed unmatched. The CDR3 here is CASSPVTGTAAYEQYF. The CDR3 DNA sequence: TGCGCCAGCAGCCCCGTAACCGGGACAGCCGCCTACGAGCAGTACTTC.

The chain uses TRBV19 and TRBJ1-5; 8 nucleotides line up with TRBD1. Trimming took 10 bases from V and 2 from J; bases not matched to a gene: 13. Germline V lookup: CDR1 LNHDA, CDR2 SQIVND (reference sequence). This CDR3 is built from 16 residues. CDR3 DNA: TGTGCCACAAGAAGTGACAGGGGTGGGGGCAATCAGCCCCAGCATTTT. Protein: CATRSDRGGGNQPQHF.

The chain joins TRBV7-8 to TRBJ1-1; no definite D call. Germline loops: CDR1 SGHVS, CDR2 FQNEAQ. The CDR3 runs to 15 residues. The V end was cut by 5 bases, the J end by 7 bases, with 20 bases between. Here the CDR3 reads CASSPPPGRPREAFF. CDR3 nucleotide sequence: TGTGCCAGCAGCCCACCACCAGGCAGGCCCCGTGAAGCTTTCTTT.

CDR3 in amino acids: CAWSVLSLGLAGGNEQFF. Written as DNA, the CDR3 is TGTGCCTGGAGTGTACTTAGTTTAGGGCTAGCGGGGGGCAATGAGCAGTTCTTC. This chain joins TRBV30 and TRBJ2-1; 11 nucleotides agree with TRBD2. The junction had 13 bases not matched to a gene; V was cut back by 0 bases and J by 6 bases. Germline loops: CDR1 GTSNPN, CDR2 SVGIG (reference sequence). The CDR3 sequence is 18 residues long.

The rearrangement links TRBV7-9 to TRBJ1-1; 8 bases agree with TRBD1. After removal of 5 bases from V and 13 bases from J, the junction contained 6 bases not matched to a gene. The CDR3 consists of 11 residues. Germline V gene data show CDR1 as SEHNR and CDR2 as FQNEAQ (reference sequence). The CDR3 region has the DNA TGTGCCAGCAGCATCGACAGGGGCGTTTTCTTT. This encodes CASSIDRGVFF.

The rearrangement links TRBV7-9 to TRBJ2-7, with TRBD1 matching 7 bases. This CDR3 region has 15 residues. Looked up from germline, CDR1 is SEHNR and CDR2 is FQNEAQ (reference sequence). With 6 bases clipped from V and 5 bases from J, the junction kept 13 bases outside the gene matches. CDR3 sequence: CASSHTGVLSDEQYF. CDR3 sequence (DNA): TGTGCCAGCAGTCATACAGGGGTTCTGAGCGACGAGCAGTACTTC.

This chain joins TRBV25-1 and TRBJ2-1, with D possibly matching TRBD1 (6 bases). Germline V lookup: CDR1 MGHDK, CDR2 SYGVNS. The CDR3 extends over 11 amino acids. V gave up 7 bases and J gave up 9 bases, with 10 bases separating them. CDR3 amino acids: CASTTRGEQFF. DNA of the CDR3: TGTGCCAGCACCACCAGGGGTGAGCAGTTCTTC.

The table lists this clone with a count of one. The gene calls are TRBV2 and TRBJ2-3; unclear D gene. Germline V gene data show CDR1 as SNHLY and CDR2 as FYNNEI. The V end lost 3 bases, the J end lost 9 bases, and 16 bases lay between the germline ends. This CDR3 region has 14 residues. CDR3 amino acids: CASSEGWNLGTQYF. DNA for the CDR3: TGTGCCAGCAGTGAGGGCTGGAACTTAGGAACGCAGTATTTT.

This rearrangement joins TRBV4-1 to TRBJ1-2; D is perhaps TRBD1 (6 bases). Trimming took 0 bases from V and 5 from J, leaving 19 bases between them. The V gene's germline CDR1 is MGHRA and CDR2 YSYEKL. This CDR3 region has 17 residues. CDR3 sequence (DNA): TGCGCCAGCAGCCAAGATATCGGACAGTTGAGGGGGTATGGCTACACCTTC. Amino acid sequence: CASSQDIGQLRGYGYTF.

This sequence joins TRBV6-1 and TRBJ2-7, with 10 bases that match TRBD1. Germline-derived CDR1 and CDR2 are MNHNS and SASEGT. The length of the CDR3 is 15 residues. Unmatched junction bases numbered 8, after V lost 7 bases and J lost 2 bases. The CDR3 sequence is CASITLGTGAYEQYF. The DNA of the CDR3 is TGTGCCAGCATCACCCTCGGGACAGGGGCCTACGAGCAGTACTTC.

The V call is TRBV5-1, the J call TRBJ1-2, with D perhaps TRBD1 (6 bases). The CDR3 has 13 residues. The germline V gene encodes CDR1 SGHRS and CDR2 YFSETQ. Trimming shortened V by 4 bases and J by 8 bases, and 15 bases separated the two germline ends. DNA for the CDR3: TGCGCCAGCAGCCCAGACAGGAGAGGAGGCTACACCTTC. Amino acids: CASSPDRRGGYTF.

In its sample, this clone was seen once. The chain has TRBV7-9 and TRBJ2-3; 10 bases are a match to TRBD2. Germline V lookup: CDR1 SEHNR, CDR2 FQNEAQ (reference sequence). Trimming at V came to 6 bases and at J to 0 bases, leaving 0 bases not matched to a gene. This CDR3 has 14 residues. Here the CDR3 DNA reads TGTGCCAGCAGACTAGCGGGAAGCACAGATACGCAGTATTTT. It encodes CASRLAGSTDTQYF.

The chain links TRBV19 to TRBJ1-5; 7 bases align to TRBD1. V dropped 5 bases and J dropped 7; count of bases not matched to a gene: 11. This CDR3 region has 15 residues. Germline values: CDR1 LNHDA, CDR2 SQIVND (reference sequence). The CDR3 nucleotides read TGTGCCAGTAGTGCGACAGGGTATTTGTCACAGCCCCAGCATTTT. Translated, it gives CASSATGYLSQPQHF.